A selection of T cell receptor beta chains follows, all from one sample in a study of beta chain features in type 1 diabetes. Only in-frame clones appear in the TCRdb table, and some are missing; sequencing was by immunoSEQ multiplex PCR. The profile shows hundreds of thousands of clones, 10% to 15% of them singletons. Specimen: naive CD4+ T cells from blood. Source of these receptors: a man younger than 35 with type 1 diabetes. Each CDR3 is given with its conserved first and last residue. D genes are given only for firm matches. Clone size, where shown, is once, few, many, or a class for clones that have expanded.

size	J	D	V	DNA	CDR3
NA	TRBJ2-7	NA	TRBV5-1	TGCGCCAGCAGCTTGACCTCTCTGAGCTCCTACGAGCAGTACTTC	CASSLTSLSSYEQYF
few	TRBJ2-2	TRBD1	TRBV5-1	TGCGCCAGCAGCCTGTCCCGGGACAGCTTCACCGGGGAGCTGTTTTTT	CASSLSRDSFTGELFF
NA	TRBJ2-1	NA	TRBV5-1	TGCGCCAGCAGCCGGGACATCGATGAGCAGTTCTTC	CASSRDIDEQFF
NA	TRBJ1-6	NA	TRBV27	TGTGCCAGCAGATCAACGGGACCCCTCCACTTT	CASRSTGPLHF
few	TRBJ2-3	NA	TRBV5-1	TGCGCCAGCAGCTTGGGCGGGCCCCTAGTGCAAACTAGCACAGATACGCAGTATTTT	CASSLGGPLVQTSTDTQYF
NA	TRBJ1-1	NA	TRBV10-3	TGTGCCATCATGGTCGCTCTGGACACTGAAGCTTTCTTT	CAIMVALDTEAFF
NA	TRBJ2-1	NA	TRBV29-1	TGCAGCGCCGGAGGTCAGATTGAGGATGAGCAGTTCTTC	CSAGGQIEDEQFF
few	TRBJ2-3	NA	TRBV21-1	TGTGCCAGCAGCAAATTCAACTCGAAGCCTTGCACAGATACGCAGTATTTT	CASSKFNSKPCTDTQYF
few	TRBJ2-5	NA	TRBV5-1	TGCGCCAGCAGCAGACCCGACAGGAAAGAGACCCAGTACTTC	CASSRPDRKETQYF
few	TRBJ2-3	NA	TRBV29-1	TGCAGCGGAACTAAAGGGGGGGCTACAGATACGCAGTATTTT	CSGTKGGATDTQYF
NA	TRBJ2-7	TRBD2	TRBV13	TGTGCCAGCAGCTTAGGGGGCGGGAGAAACTACGAGCAGTACTTC	CASSLGGGRNYEQYF
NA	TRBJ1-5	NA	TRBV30	TGTGCCTGGAGTCCTGGATATAGCAATCAGCCCCAGCATTTT	CAWSPGYSNQPQHF
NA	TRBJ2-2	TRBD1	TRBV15	TGTGCCACCAGCAGTCCCCCCGGGACAGGAAGCACCGGGGAGCTGTTTTTT	CATSSPPGTGSTGELFF
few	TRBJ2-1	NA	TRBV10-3	TGTGCCATCAGTGAATTGGCAGACAATGAGCAGTTCTTC	CAISELADNEQFF
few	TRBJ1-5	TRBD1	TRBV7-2	TGTGCCAGCAGCCCACAGGGGAGTGCTCAGCCCCAGCATTTT	CASSPQGSAQPQHF
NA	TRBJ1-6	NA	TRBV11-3	TGTGCCAGCAGCTTAGATGGCCTTAATTCACCCCTCCACTTT	CASSLDGLNSPLHF
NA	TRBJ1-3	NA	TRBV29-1	TGCAGCGGGGGACTATCGGGAAACACCATATATTTT	CSGGLSGNTIYF
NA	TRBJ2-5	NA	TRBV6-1	TGTGCCAGCAGTCGAGGACAGTCCCAAGAGACCCAGTACTTC	CASSRGQSQETQYF
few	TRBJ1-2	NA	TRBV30	TGTGCCTGGAGTCGGGGCCCGGGAGACTATGGCTACACCTTC	CAWSRGPGDYGYTF
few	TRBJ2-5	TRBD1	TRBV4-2	TGTGCCAGCAGCCCAGGGGCGGGACAGGGAGAGACCCAGTACTTC	CASSPGAGQGETQYF
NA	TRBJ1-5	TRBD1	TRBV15	TGTGCCACCAGCAGAGATGGGTCACAGGGGGTTGGTCAGCCCCAGCATTTT	CATSRDGSQGVGQPQHF
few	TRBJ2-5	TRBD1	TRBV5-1	TGCGCCAGCAGCGGCGAAGGGGGCATTCAAGAGACCCAGTACTTC	CASSGEGGIQETQYF
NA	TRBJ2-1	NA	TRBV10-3	TGTGCCATCAGTGAACGAGACAATGAGCAGTTCTTC	CAISERDNEQFF
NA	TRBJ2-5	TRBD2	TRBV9	TGTGCCAGCAGCGGCGTAGCGGGGGGAGAGACCCAGTACTTC	CASSGVAGGETQYF
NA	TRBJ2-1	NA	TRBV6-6	TGTGCCAGCAGTTATAACGGACCTGTTGAGCAGTTCTTC	CASSYNGPVEQFF
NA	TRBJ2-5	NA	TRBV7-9	TGTGCCAGCAGCCAATCAGGACAGGGAGGGCGAGAGACCCAGTACTTC	CASSQSGQGGRETQYF
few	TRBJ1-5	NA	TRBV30	TGTGCCTGGAGTGTACCAAGTCAGCCCCAGCATTTT	CAWSVPSQPQHF
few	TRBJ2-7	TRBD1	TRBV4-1	TGCGCCAGCAGCCAAGATCCGGGACAGGTTATTAGCTCCTACGAGCAGTACTTC	CASSQDPGQVISSYEQYF
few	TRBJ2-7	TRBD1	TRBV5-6	TGTGCCAGCAGCTTGGTTGGTTGGGACAGGGGCGAGCAGTACTTC	CASSLVGWDRGEQYF
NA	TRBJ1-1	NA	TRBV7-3	TGTGCCAGCAGCTTATCCCCGGGGGTCACTGAAGCTTTCTTT	CASSLSPGVTEAFF
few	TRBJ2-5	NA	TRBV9	TGTGCCAGCAGCGTAGCTACGTCGGGACGCGGTTGGGGCCAAGAGACCCAGTACTTC	CASSVATSGRGWGQETQYF
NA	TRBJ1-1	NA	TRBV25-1	TGTGCCAGCAGTGAATATCGAACGACAGATATGAACACTGAAGCTTTCTTT	CASSEYRTTDMNTEAFF
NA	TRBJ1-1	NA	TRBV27	TGTGCCAGCAGGTCTCCCGGGCTGAACACTGAAGCTTTCTTT	CASRSPGLNTEAFF
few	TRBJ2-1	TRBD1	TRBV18	TGTGCCAGCTCACCACCGAGGACAGGGAACAACAATGAGCAGTTCTTC	CASSPPRTGNNNEQFF
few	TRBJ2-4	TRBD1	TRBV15	TGTGCCACCAGCACCCGACCTACAGGGGGTAGGGCCAAAAACATTCAGTACTTC	CATSTRPTGGRAKNIQYF
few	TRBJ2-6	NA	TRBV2	TGTGCCAGCAGTGAGCGGGGTACTGGGGCCAACGTCCTGACTTTC	CASSERGTGANVLTF
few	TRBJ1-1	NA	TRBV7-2	TGTGCCAGCAGCTTAGCGGCGGGGAGCACTGAAGCTTTCTTT	CASSLAAGSTEAFF
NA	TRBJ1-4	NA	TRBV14	TGTGCCAGCAGCCAAGATTTGGGGGCCGCGGGTGAAAAACTGTTTTTT	CASSQDLGAAGEKLFF
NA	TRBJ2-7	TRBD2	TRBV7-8	TGTGCCAGCAGCACGATTGGACTAGCGGGGACCTACGAGCAGTACTTC	CASSTIGLAGTYEQYF
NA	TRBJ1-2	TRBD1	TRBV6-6	TGTGCCAGCAGTTCCCCCAGGGGGACCAACTATGGCTACACCTTC	CASSSPRGTNYGYTF
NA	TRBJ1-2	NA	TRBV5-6	TGTGCCAGCAGCTTTAATGGGGATGGCTACACCTTC	CASSFNGDGYTF
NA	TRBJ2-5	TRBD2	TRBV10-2	TGCGCCAGCCGGACTAGCGGGGGCGGGAAGACCCAGTACTTC	CASRTSGGGKTQYF
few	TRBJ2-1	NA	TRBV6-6	TGTGCCAGCAGTTACAATGGGGGCGGGGAGCAGTTCTTC	CASSYNGGGEQFF
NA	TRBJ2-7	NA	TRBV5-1	TGCGCCAGCAGCATACCGAACGACGGCGAGCAGTACTTC	CASSIPNDGEQYF
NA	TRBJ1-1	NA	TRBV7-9	TGTGCCAGCAGTGGGGACACGGTGAACACTGAAGCTTTCTTT	CASSGDTVNTEAFF
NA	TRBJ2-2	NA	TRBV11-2	TGTGCCAGCAGCCCCTCTGGGGCCGGGGAGCTGTTTTTT	CASSPSGAGELFF
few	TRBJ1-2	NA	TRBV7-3	TGTGCCAGCGGCGAACCGGGACAACTAAATGGCTACACCTTC	CASGEPGQLNGYTF
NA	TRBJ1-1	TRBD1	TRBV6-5	TGTGCCAGCAGAGCGGACAGGGTGGGCGCTGAAGCTTTCTTT	CASRADRVGAEAFF
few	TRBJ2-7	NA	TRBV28	TGTGCCAGCAGCGGGACCGGAGGGTCTCGCGAGCAGTACTTC	CASSGTGGSREQYF
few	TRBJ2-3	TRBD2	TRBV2	TGTGCCACCCGGGAGGGGGTCACAGATACGCAGTATTTT	CATREGVTDTQYF
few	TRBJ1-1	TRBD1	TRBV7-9	TGTGCCAGCAGCCCAGGGACAGGAGCTTTCTTT	CASSPGTGAFF
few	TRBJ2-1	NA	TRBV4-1	TGCGCCAGCAGCCATCCCGCCCGGGACAATTACAATGAGCAGTTCTTC	CASSHPARDNYNEQFF
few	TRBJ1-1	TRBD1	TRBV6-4	TGTGCCAGCAAGTGGACAGGGGGCCTGGACACTGAAGCTTTCTTT	CASKWTGGLDTEAFF
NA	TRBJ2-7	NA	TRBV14	TGTGCCAGCAGCCAGATGCCTTACGAGCAGTACTTC	CASSQMPYEQYF
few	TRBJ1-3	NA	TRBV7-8	TGTGCCAGCAGCTTAGCAGGGGACGCTGGAAACACCATATATTTT	CASSLAGDAGNTIYF
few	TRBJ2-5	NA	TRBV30	TGTGCCTGGAGTGTTCAGGGCCCCGGGGAGACCCAGTACTTC	CAWSVQGPGETQYF
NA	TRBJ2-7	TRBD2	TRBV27	TGTGCCAGCAGTTCCCCAGGGAGAGCGGGGGTCTACGAGCAGTACTTC	CASSSPGRAGVYEQYF
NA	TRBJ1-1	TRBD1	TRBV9	TGTGCCAGCAGCGCGACAGGGCGGGTAAACACTGAAGCTTTCTTT	CASSATGRVNTEAFF
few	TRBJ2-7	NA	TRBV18	TGTGCCAGCTCACCACGCGTACAATCCTACGAGCAGTACTTC	CASSPRVQSYEQYF